Each of the 16 T cell receptor beta chains below was sequenced from the same sample in a study of CXCR3-negative and CXCR3-positive naive CD8 T cells. Whole-study findings and limits: More hydrophobic TRB CDR3s were found in CXCR3-positive naive cells than in CXCR3-negative naive cells.

These receptors have no known antigen. 5' RACE that incorporated UMI labels was used to prepare the TRB cDNA libraries. Reanalyzing the 5' RACE reads, TCRdb keeps one entry per CDR3 protein, without DNA. Its table lists 120,000 to 150,000 distinct CDR3 sequences. Sequenced input: naive CXCR3+ CD8+ T cells from blood. The subset denotes: CD45RO-CCR7+CD27+CD95- naive CD8+ T cells expressing CXCR3 (TNR3+). Receptor source: a human donor in good health. Some clones in this sample may be carry-over from other donors' samples.

The V and J genes are TRBV29-1 and TRBJ2-1; TCRdb selects TRBD1, and the lack of DNA leaves this call unchecked. The CDR3 length is 15 residues. Germline CDR1 SQVTM, CDR2 ANQGSEA. This CDR3 reads CSVSLPGFGPGEQFF.

This rearrangement joins TRBV6-5 to TRBJ1-2. Germline loops: CDR1 MNHEY, CDR2 SVGAGI. The CDR3 is 17 amino acids. This CDR3 reads CASSYLVDSGDAYGYTF.

This chain connects TRBV29-1 to TRBJ2-7; the D call of TRBD2 rests on TCRdb alone, since no DNA is present to check it. Germline V gives CDR1 SQVTM, CDR2 ANQGSEA. The length of the CDR3 is 15 residues. The CDR3 is CSVAQGPGGAYEQYF.

The chain employs TRBV7-2 and TRBJ2-7; TCRdb selects TRBD2, and the lack of DNA leaves this call unchecked. This CDR3 has 15 residues. Germline V gene lookup returns CDR1 SGHTA and CDR2 FQGNSA. This CDR3 reads CASSSTSGVSYEQYF.

The chain uses TRBV6-4 and TRBJ2-4; TCRdb picks TRBD2, but there is no DNA to check that call. Per germline, CDR1 MRHNA and CDR2 SNTAGT. The CDR3 loop spans 14 amino acids. CDR3: CASSNRALRSIQYF.

The chain combines TRBV3-1 with TRBJ2-3. The CDR3 sequence is 14 residues long. Germline V gives CDR1 LGHDT, CDR2 YNNKEL (reference sequence). The CDR3 sequence is CASSPVDAGDTQYF.

V and J are TRBV19 and TRBJ2-1. Germline loops: CDR1 LNHDA, CDR2 SQIVND (reference sequence). The CDR3 totals 14 residues. The CDR3: CASSTAYSYNEQFF. Full variable domain (remainder filled in from reference TRBV19 and TRBJ2-1): DGGITQSPKYLFRKEGQNVTLSCEQNLNHDAMYWYRQDPGQGLRLIYYSQIVNDFQKGDIAEGYSVSREKKESFPLTVTSAQKNPTAFYLCASSTAYSYNEQFFGPGTRLTVL.

This sequence joins TRBV4-1 and TRBJ1-3; there is no DNA to check the TCRdb D call of TRBD1. From germline, CDR1 is MGHRA and CDR2 YSYEKL. The CDR3 runs 17 residues. The chain's CDR3 is CASSHPIRGDGGNTIYF.

The chain joins TRBV11-3 to TRBJ2-3; TCRdb gives TRBD1 as the D gene, but with no DNA this cannot be confirmed. The CDR3 is 16 amino acids. Per the germline V gene, CDR1 is SGHNT and CDR2 is YENEEA. The CDR3 region is CASSSREGRNTDTQYF.

The V and J genes are TRBV7-3 and TRBJ1-1; TCRdb returns TRBD1, unconfirmable since there is no DNA. CDR1 is SGHTA, CDR2 FQGTGA, per germline. CDR3 size: 14 residues. The CDR3 loop reads CASSLIGGGTEAFF.

The CDR3 spells CASNLLDGDLIYKGQFF. The chain is built from TRBV7-9 and TRBJ2-1; TCRdb's D call of TRBD2 is untestable without DNA. The length of the CDR3 is 17 residues. Germline-derived CDR1 and CDR2 are SEHNR and FQNEAQ (reference sequence).

This chain joins TRBV29-1 and TRBJ2-2. Germline V lookup: CDR1 SQVTM, CDR2 ANQGSEA. The CDR3 loop spans 12 amino acids. The CDR3 loop is CSSLGTTGELFF.

CDR3 sequence reads: CASSLAWGGLHQETQYF. The chain is built from TRBV5-1 and TRBJ2-5; without DNA, the TCRdb call of TRBD1 cannot be checked. This CDR3 has 17 amino acids. The germline gives CDR1 SGHRS, CDR2 YFSETQ.

The V call is TRBV5-1, the J call TRBJ2-7; no DNA is available, so the TRBD1 call from TCRdb remains unchecked. The CDR3 sequence is 17 residues long. Germline V gives CDR1 SGHRS, CDR2 YFSETQ. The CDR3 region is CASSARDRGRIFAEQYF.

CDR3 in amino acids: CASSLEGGGYEQYF. The chain is built from TRBV5-1 and TRBJ2-7; TCRdb's assignment of TRBD1 cannot be checked, as there is no DNA. Looked up from germline, CDR1 is SGHRS and CDR2 is YFSETQ. This CDR3 is built from 14 residues. Looking up the rest from reference TRBV5-1 and TRBJ2-7 gives the full variable domain: KAGVTQTPRYLIKTRGQQVTLSCSPISGHRSVSWYQQTPGQGLQFLFEYFSETQRNKGNFPGRFSGRQFSNSRSEMNVSTLELGDSALYLCASSLEGGGYEQYFGPGTRLTVT.

This rearrangement joins TRBV14 to TRBJ2-1. Germline lookup yields CDR1 SGHDN and CDR2 FVKESK. The CDR3 consists of 15 residues. The CDR3 protein is CASSQDRSTYNEQFF. The whole variable domain, filled in from reference TRBV14 and TRBJ2-1, reads EAGVTQFPSHSVIEKGQTVTLRCDPISGHDNLYWYRRVMGKEIKFLLHFVKESKQDESGMPNNRFLAERTGGTYSTLKVQPAELEDSGVYFCASSQDRSTYNEQFFGPGTRLTVL.